A single sample gave rise to the 16 T cell receptor beta chains below, sequenced in a study of cytomegalovirus exposure and HLA in healthy donors. The PCR used 60 Vbeta and 13 Jbeta primers. Here immunoSEQ multiplex PCR was the method, and the copy in TCRdb shows in-frame clones only, minus some. The sample shows around 92,000 clones, roughly 79% of them seen only once. The sequenced material came from PBMCs. Source of these receptors: a female donor in good health and CMV-seropositive.

V and J are TRBV28 and TRBJ2-6, with D possibly matching TRBD2 (5 bases). The V and J ends lost 3 bases and 0 bases respectively, with 6 bases between them. The CDR3 covers 15 residues. The germline V gene encodes CDR1 MDHEN and CDR2 SYDVKM. The CDR3 region is CASSFGNSGANVLTF. The CDR3 DNA reads TGTGCCAGCAGTTTCGGGAACTCTGGGGCCAACGTCCTGACTTTC. The full variable domain, completed using reference TRBV28 and TRBJ2-6, is DVKVTQSSRYLVKRTGEKVFLECVQDMDHENMFWYRQDPGLGLRLIYFSYDVKMKEKGDIPEGYSVSREKKERFSLILESASTNQTSMYLCASSFGNSGANVLTFGAGSRLTVL.

The gene calls are TRBV9 and TRBJ2-7; 9 bases align to TRBD1. V lost 3 bases and J lost 3; bases outside the gene matches: 7. Looked up from germline, CDR1 is SGDLS and CDR2 is YYNGEE. The CDR3 covers 15 residues. Here the CDR3 reads CASSAGQGTVYEQYF. Written as DNA, the CDR3 is TGTGCCAGCAGCGCGGGACAGGGTACTGTCTACGAGCAGTACTTC.

The CDR3 nucleotides read TGTGCCAGCAGCCACCGGGAGGGCTTCACGGAGACCCAGTACTTC. Protein sequence: CASSHREGFTETQYF. The chain is built from TRBV7-9 and TRBJ2-5; 8 positions agree with TRBD2. This CDR3 region has 15 residues. The V gene's germline CDR1 is SEHNR and CDR2 FQNEAQ (reference sequence). Trimming at V came to 5 bases and at J to 5 bases, leaving 10 bases not matched to a gene.

This chain uses TRBV4-1 with TRBJ1-6; 12 bases fit TRBD1. There are 16 residues in the CDR3. Germline-derived CDR1 and CDR2 are MGHRA and YSYEKL. Trimming at V came to 0 bases and at J to 9 bases, leaving 3 bases not matched to a gene. CDR3 DNA: TGCGCCAGCAGCCAAGATCGGGACAGGGGGCTTTCACCCCTCCACTTT. It specifies CASSQDRDRGLSPLHF.

This chain joins TRBV7-8 and TRBJ1-6, with 10 bases lining up with TRBD1. V was clipped by 1 base and J by 7 bases; unmatched bases: 4. The CDR3 length is 16 residues. CDR1 is SGHVS, CDR2 FQNEAQ, per germline. The CDR3 coding sequence is TGTGCCAGCAGCTTAGTGACAGGGGGCCCCAATTCACCCCTCCACTTT. Amino acids: CASSLVTGGPNSPLHF.

This chain uses TRBV5-1 with TRBJ1-1; 8 bases line up with TRBD1. Unmatched junction bases numbered 5, after V lost 4 bases and J lost 0 bases. This CDR3 region has 15 residues. Germline CDR1 SGHRS, CDR2 YFSETQ. Here the CDR3 DNA reads TGCGCCAGCAGCGGCCGACAGGGGATGAACACTGAAGCTTTCTTT. It translates to CASSGRQGMNTEAFF.

The chain joins TRBV5-8 to TRBJ2-4; 10 nucleotides align to TRBD2. Germline CDR1 reads SGHTS; CDR2 reads YDEGEE. V lost 4 bases, J lost 4 bases, and 5 bases stayed unmatched. The CDR3 extends over 15 amino acids. In DNA form, the CDR3 reads TGTGCCAGCAGCGCTACTAGCGGGATAAAAAACATTCAGTACTTC. Amino acid sequence: CASSATSGIKNIQYF.

The chain recombines TRBV2 with TRBJ1-2, with D possibly being TRBD1 (6 bases). Germline CDR1 is SNHLY and CDR2 is FYNNEI. The CDR3 is made up of 17 amino acids. Trimming pared 4 bases from V and 2 bases from J, leaving 20 bases between. Here the CDR3 reads CASSGGPGTRSNYGYTF. The CDR3 DNA reads TGTGCCAGCAGTGGGGGACCCGGGACACGAAGCAACTATGGCTACACCTTC.

The chain couples TRBV12-5 to TRBJ2-1; 11 nucleotides line up with TRBD2. The V gene's germline CDR1 is LGHNT and CDR2 FRNRAP. V shed 0 bases and J 7 bases; nucleotides not matched to a gene: 5. The CDR3 is 16 residues long. The CDR3 loop is CASGLVTSGRNNEQFF. The CDR3 DNA is TGTGCTAGTGGTTTGGTAACTAGCGGGAGAAATAATGAGCAGTTCTTC. The variable domain in full, completed from reference TRBV12-5 and TRBJ2-1, reads DARVTQTPRHKVTEMGQEVTMRCQPILGHNTVFWYRQTMMQGLELLAYFRNRAPLDDSGMPKDRFSAEMPDATLATLKIQPSEPRDSAVYFCASGLVTSGRNNEQFFGPGTRLTVL.

In its sample, this clone was seen a few times. The chain is built from TRBV5-1 and TRBJ1-1; D gene uncertain. Germline CDR1 and CDR2: SGHRS and YFSETQ. The CDR3 sequence is 16 residues long. V shed 1 base and J shed 0 bases, with 13 bases lying between them. The CDR3 protein is CASSLRLRTMNTEAFF. CDR3 nucleotides: TGCGCCAGCAGCTTGCGATTACGGACTATGAACACTGAAGCTTTCTTT. Full variable domain (remainder filled in from reference TRBV5-1 and TRBJ1-1): KAGVTQTPRYLIKTRGQQVTLSCSPISGHRSVSWYQQTPGQGLQFLFEYFSETQRNKGNFPGRFSGRQFSNSRSEMNVSTLELGDSALYLCASSLRLRTMNTEAFFGQGTRLTVV.

The rearrangement uses TRBV12-5 and TRBJ1-2; 8 nucleotides align to TRBD1. The CDR3 has 15 amino acids. V was pared by 0 bases and J by 4 bases, with 4 bases of the junction left unmatched. Germline V lookup: CDR1 LGHNT, CDR2 FRNRAP. The CDR3 bases are TGTGCTAGTGGTTTGGTACCAGACAGGGGCTATGGCTACACCTTC. The encoded protein is CASGLVPDRGYGYTF. Variable domain in full (rest from reference TRBV12-5 and TRBJ1-2): DARVTQTPRHKVTEMGQEVTMRCQPILGHNTVFWYRQTMMQGLELLAYFRNRAPLDDSGMPKDRFSAEMPDATLATLKIQPSEPRDSAVYFCASGLVPDRGYGYTFGSGTRLTVV.

V is TRBV9 and J is TRBJ2-7; D may be TRBD1 (8 bases). The V end lost 3 bases, the J end lost 6 bases, and 25 bases lay between the germline ends. Germline CDR1 SGDLS, CDR2 YYNGEE. The CDR3 has 17 residues. CDR3 protein: CASSGLASGTGFSEQYF. The CDR3 coding sequence is TGTGCCAGCAGCGGACTAGCCTCCGGGACAGGTTTTTCCGAGCAGTACTTC.

V gene TRBV1 combines with J gene TRBJ2-1; the table names TRBD2, a call not compared with the DNA. TRBV1 is a pseudogene locus. There are 14 residues in the CDR3. The DNA for the CDR3 is TGCACCAGCAGCCACCCCTGGGGAGACAATGAGCAGTTCTTC. It translates to CTSSHPWGDNEQFF.

The rearrangement links TRBV6-1 to TRBJ1-1; D gene unclear. V was clipped by 6 bases and J by 0 bases, with 8 bases between them. CDR3 length: 13 amino acids. Germline V gene data show CDR1 as MNHNS and CDR2 as SASEGT. The DNA of the CDR3 is TGTGCCAGCAGAAGACACCTGAACACTGAAGCTTTCTTT. Its translation is CASRRHLNTEAFF.

The V gene is TRBV7-3, the J gene TRBJ2-3; the D gene is possibly TRBD1 (5 bases). There are 14 residues in the CDR3. V lost 2 bases, J lost 1 base, and 7 bases lay in between. Germline CDR1 reads SGHTA; CDR2 reads FQGTGA. This CDR3 is CASSLVGGTDTQYF. Here the CDR3 DNA reads TGTGCCAGCAGCTTAGTAGGGGGCACAGATACGCAGTATTTT.

The chain joins TRBV18 to TRBJ2-7; 10 positions match TRBD2. This CDR3 has 15 amino acids. V dropped 6 bases and J dropped 5; count of bases not matched to a gene: 10. Germline assignment: CDR1 KGHSH and CDR2 LQKENI. CDR3 nucleotide sequence: TGTGCCAGCTCGAGGGGGCTAGCGGGAGCCGACGAGCAGTACTTC. Protein: CASSRGLAGADEQYF.